One T cell receptor (beta chain) is described in this entry. Its specificity is not known. The protocol was immunoSEQ multiplex PCR, while the TCRdb copy is restricted to in-frame clones and leaves out a portion. The table shows roughly 30,000 clones, with roughly 80% occurring only once. Germline values: CDR1 MNHEY, CDR2 SVGAGI. The CDR3 runs 16 residues. Trimming took off 0 bases at V and 5 bases at J, with 14 bases between the two ends. The sample comes from a study of PD-1 blockade in classical Hodgkin lymphoma. The study's findings and limits: The baseline diversity of complete responders showed similarity to that of newly diagnosed patients. By C4D1 there was a significant rise in CD4+ TCR diversity but not in CD8+ TCR diversity. The origin of the repertoire differences remains undefined, with disease activity or prior therapy as possible causes. Healthy donors were reported to have higher baseline TCR diversity than newly diagnosed patients.

Time point reported: cycle 4 day 1 (C4D1), after less than 7 weeks of nivolumab. Every patient relapsed after autologous stem cell transplantation, and brentuximab vedotin exposure varied. Negative magnetic selection isolated CD4+ T cells from thawed PBMCs. V and J are TRBV6-5 and TRBJ2-1, with D perhaps matching TRBD2 (5 bases). Material: CD4+ T cells from blood, obtained before the fourth cycle of nivolumab. The receptor comes from a human donor with classical Hodgkin lymphoma. CDR3 protein: CASSYSRTRENNEQFF. In nucleotides, the CDR3 is TGTGCCAGCAGTTACTCCAGGACGAGGGAAAACAATGAGCAGTTCTTC.